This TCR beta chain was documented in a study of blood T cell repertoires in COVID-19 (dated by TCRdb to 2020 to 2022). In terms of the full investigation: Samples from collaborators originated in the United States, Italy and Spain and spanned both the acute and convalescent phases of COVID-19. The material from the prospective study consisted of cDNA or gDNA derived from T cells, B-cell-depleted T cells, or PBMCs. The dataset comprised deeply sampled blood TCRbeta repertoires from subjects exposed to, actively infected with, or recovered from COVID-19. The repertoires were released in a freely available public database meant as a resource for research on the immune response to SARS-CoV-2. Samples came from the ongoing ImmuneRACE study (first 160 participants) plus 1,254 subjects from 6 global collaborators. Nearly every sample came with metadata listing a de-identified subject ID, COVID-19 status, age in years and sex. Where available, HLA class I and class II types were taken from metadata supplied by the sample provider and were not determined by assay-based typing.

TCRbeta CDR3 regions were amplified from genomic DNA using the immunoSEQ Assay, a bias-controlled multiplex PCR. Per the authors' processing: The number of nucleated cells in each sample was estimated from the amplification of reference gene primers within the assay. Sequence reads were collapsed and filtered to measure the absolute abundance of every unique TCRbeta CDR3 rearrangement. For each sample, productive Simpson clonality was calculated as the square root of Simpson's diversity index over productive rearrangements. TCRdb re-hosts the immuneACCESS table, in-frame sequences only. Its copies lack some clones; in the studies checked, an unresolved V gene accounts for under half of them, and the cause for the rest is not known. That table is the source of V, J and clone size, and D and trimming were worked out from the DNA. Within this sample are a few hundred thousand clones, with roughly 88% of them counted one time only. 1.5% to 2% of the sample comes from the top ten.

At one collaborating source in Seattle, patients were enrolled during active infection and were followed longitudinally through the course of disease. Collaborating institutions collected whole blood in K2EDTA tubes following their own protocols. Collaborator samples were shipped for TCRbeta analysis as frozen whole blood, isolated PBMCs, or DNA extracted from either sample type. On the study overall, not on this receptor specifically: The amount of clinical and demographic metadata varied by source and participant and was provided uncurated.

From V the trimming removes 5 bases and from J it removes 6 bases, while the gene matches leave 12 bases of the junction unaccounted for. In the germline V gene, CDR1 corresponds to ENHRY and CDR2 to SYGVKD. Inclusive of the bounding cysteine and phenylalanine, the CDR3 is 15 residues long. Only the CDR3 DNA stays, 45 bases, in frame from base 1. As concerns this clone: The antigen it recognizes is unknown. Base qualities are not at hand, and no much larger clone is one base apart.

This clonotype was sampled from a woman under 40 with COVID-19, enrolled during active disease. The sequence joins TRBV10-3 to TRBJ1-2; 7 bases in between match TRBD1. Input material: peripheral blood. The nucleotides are TGTGCCATCAGTCAACTGACAGGGAGGAAGGATGGCTACACCTTC. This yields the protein CAISQLTGRKDGYTF.